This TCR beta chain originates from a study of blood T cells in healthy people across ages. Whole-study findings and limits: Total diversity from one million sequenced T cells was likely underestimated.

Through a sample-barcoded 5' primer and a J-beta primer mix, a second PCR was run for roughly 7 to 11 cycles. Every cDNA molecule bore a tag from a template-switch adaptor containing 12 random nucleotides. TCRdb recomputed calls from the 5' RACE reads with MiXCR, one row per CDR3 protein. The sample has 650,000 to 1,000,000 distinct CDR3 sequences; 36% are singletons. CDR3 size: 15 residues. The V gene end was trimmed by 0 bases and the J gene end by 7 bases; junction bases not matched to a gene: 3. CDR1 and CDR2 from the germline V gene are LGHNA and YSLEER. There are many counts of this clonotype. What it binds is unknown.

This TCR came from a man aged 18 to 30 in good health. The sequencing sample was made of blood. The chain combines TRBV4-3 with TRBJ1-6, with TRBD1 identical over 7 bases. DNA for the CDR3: TGCGCCAGCAGCCAAGATGGGACAGAGAATTCACCCCTCCACTTT. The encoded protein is CASSQDGTENSPLHF.